This T cell receptor beta chain was obtained from a study of T-cell reconstitution after alpha-beta-depleted transplantation in children. The CDR3 is 14 residues long. After removal of 3 bases from V and 7 bases from J, the junction contained 4 bases not matched to a gene. Germline CDR1 is DFQATT and CDR2 is SNEGSKA (reference sequence). Unique molecular identifiers were incorporated when the TCRbeta library was constructed. TCRdb re-called the PCR reads through MiXCR, storing one row per CDR3 protein. The data hold 450,000 to 600,000 distinct CDR3 sequences, with under 12% observed a single time. This clonotype was counted many times.

This TCR was sampled from a child younger than 10 with inherited bone marrow failure, due to receive a stem cell transplant. This chain uses TRBV20-1 with TRBJ2-1, with TRBD2 matching 12 bases. The sequences come from PBMCs, collected before TCRalphabeta/CD19-depleted stem cell transplant. CDR3 loop: CSASWTSGANEQFF. In nucleotides, the CDR3 is TGCAGTGCTAGTTGGACTAGCGGGGCGAATGAGCAGTTCTTC.